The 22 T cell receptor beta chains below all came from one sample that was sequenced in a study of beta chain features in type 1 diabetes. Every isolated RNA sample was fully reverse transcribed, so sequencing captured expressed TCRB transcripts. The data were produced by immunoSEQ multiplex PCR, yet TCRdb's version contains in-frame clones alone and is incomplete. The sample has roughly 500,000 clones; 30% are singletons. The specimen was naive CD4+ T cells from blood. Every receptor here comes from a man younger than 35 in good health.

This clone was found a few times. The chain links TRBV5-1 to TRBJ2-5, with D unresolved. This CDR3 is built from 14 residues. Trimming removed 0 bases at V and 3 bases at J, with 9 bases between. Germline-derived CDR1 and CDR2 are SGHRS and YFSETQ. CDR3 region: CASSLVALEETQYF. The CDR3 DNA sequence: TGCGCCAGCAGCTTGGTGGCGTTAGAAGAGACCCAGTACTTC.

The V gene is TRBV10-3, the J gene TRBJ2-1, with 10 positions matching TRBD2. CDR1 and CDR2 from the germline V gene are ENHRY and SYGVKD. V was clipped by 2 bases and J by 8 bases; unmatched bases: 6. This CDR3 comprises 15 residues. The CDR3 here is CAISELAGEGDEQFF. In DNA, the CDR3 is TGTGCCATCAGTGAGCTAGCGGGAGAAGGGGATGAGCAGTTCTTC.

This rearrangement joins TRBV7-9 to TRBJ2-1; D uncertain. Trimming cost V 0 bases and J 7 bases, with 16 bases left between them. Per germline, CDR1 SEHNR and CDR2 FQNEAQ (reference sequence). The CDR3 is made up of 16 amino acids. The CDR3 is CASSLAFTPGGNEQFF. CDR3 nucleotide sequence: TGTGCCAGCAGCTTAGCGTTTACACCGGGTGGGAATGAGCAGTTCTTC. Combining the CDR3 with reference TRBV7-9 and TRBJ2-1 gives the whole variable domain DTGVSQNPRHKITKRGQNVTFRCDPISEHNRLYWYRQTLGQGPEFLTYFQNEAQLEKSRLLSDRFSAERPKGSFSTLEIQRTEQGDSAMYLCASSLAFTPGGNEQFFGPGTRLTVL.

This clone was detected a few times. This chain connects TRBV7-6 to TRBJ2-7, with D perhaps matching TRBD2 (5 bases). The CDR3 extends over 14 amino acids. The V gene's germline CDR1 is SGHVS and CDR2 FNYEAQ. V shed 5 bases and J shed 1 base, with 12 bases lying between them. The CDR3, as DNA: TGTGCCAGCAGCGTGCGCGGGCAGTCCTACGAGCAGTACTTC. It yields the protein CASSVRGQSYEQYF.

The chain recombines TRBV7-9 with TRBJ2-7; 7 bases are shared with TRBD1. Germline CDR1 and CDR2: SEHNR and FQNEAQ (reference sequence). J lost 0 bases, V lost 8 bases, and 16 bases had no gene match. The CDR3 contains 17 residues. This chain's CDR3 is CASRYSGQVSSSYEQYF. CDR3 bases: TGTGCCAGCCGCTATAGTGGACAGGTCTCGAGCTCCTACGAGCAGTACTTC.

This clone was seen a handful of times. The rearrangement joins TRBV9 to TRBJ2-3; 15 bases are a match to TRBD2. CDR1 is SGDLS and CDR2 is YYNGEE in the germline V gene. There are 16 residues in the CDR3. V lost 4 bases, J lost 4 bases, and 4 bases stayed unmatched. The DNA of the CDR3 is TGTGCCAGCAGCTTCGGACTAGCGGGAGGGCCAGATACGCAGTATTTT. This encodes CASSFGLAGGPDTQYF.

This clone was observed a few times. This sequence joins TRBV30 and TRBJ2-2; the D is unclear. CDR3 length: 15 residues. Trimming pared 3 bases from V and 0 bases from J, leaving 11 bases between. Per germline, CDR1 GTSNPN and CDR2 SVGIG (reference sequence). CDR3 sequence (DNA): TGTGCCTGGAGAGGGCTAGGGACGAACACCGGGGAGCTGTTTTTT. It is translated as CAWRGLGTNTGELFF.

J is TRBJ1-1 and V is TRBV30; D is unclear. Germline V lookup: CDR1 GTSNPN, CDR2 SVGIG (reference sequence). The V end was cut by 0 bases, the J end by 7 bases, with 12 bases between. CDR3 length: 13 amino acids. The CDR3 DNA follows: TGTGCCTGGAGTGTACGGGGAGGCGTTGAAGCTTTCTTT. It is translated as CAWSVRGGVEAFF.

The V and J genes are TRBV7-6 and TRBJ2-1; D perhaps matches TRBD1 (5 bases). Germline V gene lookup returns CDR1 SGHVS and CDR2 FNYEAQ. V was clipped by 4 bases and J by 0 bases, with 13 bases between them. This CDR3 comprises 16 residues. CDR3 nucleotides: TGTGCCAGCAGCTCCCCAAGGGGAAGCTCCTACAATGAGCAGTTCTTC. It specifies CASSSPRGSSYNEQFF.

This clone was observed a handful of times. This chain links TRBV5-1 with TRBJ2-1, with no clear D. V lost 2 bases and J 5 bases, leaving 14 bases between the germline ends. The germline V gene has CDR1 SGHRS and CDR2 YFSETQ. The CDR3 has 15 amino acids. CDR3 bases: TGCGCCAGCAGCTTTTTGGCTAGAAAGGACAATGAGCAGTTCTTC. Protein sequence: CASSFLARKDNEQFF.

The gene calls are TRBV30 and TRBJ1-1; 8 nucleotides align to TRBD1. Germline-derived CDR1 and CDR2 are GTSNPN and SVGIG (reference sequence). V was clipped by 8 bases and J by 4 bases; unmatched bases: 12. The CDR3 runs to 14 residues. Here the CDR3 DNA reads TGTGCCGGTATTCCGGGACAGGTGACCACTGAAGCTTTCTTT. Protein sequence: CAGIPGQVTTEAFF. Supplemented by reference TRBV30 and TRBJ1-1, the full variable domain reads SQTIHQWPATLVQPVGSPLSLECTVEGTSNPNLYWYRQAAGRGLQLLFYSVGIGQISSEVPQNLSASRPQDRQFILSSKKLLLSDSGFYLCAGIPGQVTTEAFFGQGTRLTVV.

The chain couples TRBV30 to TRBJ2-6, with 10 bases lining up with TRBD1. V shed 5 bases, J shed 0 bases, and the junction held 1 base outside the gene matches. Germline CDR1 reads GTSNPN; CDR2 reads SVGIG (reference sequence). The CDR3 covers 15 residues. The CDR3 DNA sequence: TGTGCCTGGGACAGGGGGCTCTCTGGGGCCAACGTCCTGACTTTC. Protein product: CAWDRGLSGANVLTF.

The CDR3 reads CSVGQANTEAFF. The CDR3 bases are TGCAGCGTCGGACAGGCGAACACTGAAGCTTTCTTT. The chain is built from TRBV29-1 and TRBJ1-1, with TRBD1 matching 7 bases. Germline CDR1 SQVTM, CDR2 ANQGSEA. V was pared by 6 bases and J by 1 base, with 2 bases of the junction left unmatched. The length of the CDR3 is 12 residues.

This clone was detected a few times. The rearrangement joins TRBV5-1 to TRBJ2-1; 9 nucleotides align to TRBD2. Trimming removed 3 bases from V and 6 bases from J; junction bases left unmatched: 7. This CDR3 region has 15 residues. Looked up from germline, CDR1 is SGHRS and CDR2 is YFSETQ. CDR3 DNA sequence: TGCGCCAGCAGCTCTCTAGCGGGACTTACCAATGAGCAGTTCTTC. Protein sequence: CASSSLAGLTNEQFF.

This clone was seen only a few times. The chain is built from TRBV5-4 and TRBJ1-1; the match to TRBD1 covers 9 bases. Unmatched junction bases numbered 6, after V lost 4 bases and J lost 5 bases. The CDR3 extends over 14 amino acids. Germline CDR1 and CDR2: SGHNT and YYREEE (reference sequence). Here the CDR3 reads CASSTQGAGTEAFF. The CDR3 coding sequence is TGTGCCAGCAGCACACAGGGGGCCGGGACTGAAGCTTTCTTT.

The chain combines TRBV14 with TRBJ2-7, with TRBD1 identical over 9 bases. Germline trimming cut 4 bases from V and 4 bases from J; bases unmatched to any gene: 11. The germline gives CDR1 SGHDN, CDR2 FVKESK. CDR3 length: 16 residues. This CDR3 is CASSPPPGQGGYEQYF. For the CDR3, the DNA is TGTGCCAGCAGCCCACCTCCGGGACAGGGAGGATACGAGCAGTACTTC.

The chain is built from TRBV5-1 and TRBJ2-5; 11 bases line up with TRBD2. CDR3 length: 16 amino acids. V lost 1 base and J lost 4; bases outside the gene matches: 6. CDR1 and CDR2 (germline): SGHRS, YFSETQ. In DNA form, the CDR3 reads TGCGCCAGCAGCTTGTTTCTAGCGGGAGGAGCAGAGACCCAGTACTTC. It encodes CASSLFLAGGAETQYF.

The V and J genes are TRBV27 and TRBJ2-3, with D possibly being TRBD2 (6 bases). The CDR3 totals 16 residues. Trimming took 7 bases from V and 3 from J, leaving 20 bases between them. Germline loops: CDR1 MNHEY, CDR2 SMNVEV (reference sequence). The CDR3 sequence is CASKARGIRGTDTQYF. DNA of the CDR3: TGTGCCAGCAAAGCCCGGGGGATCCGGGGTACAGATACGCAGTATTTT.

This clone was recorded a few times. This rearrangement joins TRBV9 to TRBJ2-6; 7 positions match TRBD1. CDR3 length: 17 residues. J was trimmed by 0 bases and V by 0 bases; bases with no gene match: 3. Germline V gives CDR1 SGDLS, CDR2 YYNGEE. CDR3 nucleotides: TGTGCCAGCAGCGTAGCGACAGGGCTCTCTGGGGCCAACGTCCTGACTTTC. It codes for CASSVATGLSGANVLTF.

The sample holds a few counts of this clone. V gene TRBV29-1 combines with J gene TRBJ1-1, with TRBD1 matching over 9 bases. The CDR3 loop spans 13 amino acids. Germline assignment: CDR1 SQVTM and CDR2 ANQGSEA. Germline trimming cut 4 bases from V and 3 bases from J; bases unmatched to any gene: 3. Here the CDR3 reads CSVVGDRDTEAFF. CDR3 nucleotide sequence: TGCAGCGTTGTTGGGGACAGGGACACTGAAGCTTTCTTT.

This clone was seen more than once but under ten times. CDR3 sequence: CASSRGLAGDEQYF. The CDR3 DNA reads as TGTGCCAGCAGCCGGGGACTAGCGGGAGACGAGCAGTACTTC. The chain recombines TRBV5-6 with TRBJ2-7, with 14 nucleotides matching TRBD2. Trimming took 4 bases from V and 5 from J; bases not matched to a gene: 2. The CDR3 sequence is 14 residues long. Germline loops: CDR1 SGHDT, CDR2 YYEEEE.

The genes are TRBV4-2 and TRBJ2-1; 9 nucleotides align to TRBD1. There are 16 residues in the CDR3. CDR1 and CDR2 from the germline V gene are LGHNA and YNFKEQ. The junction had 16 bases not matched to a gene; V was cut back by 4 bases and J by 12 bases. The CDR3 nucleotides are TGTGCCAGCAGCCTCGATCCGGGACAGGGTCTATTTTCGCAGTTCTTC. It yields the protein CASSLDPGQGLFSQFF.